This entry features one T cell receptor beta chain sequence. The antigen is unknown. MiXCR, run by TCRdb on the RT-PCR reads, gives a single entry per CDR3 protein. The table lists fewer than 600,000 distinct CDR3 sequences, 6% to 9% of them singletons, with less than 15% in the top ten. Germline CDR1 KGHDR, CDR2 SFDVKD. The CDR3 length is 14 residues. V was clipped by 4 bases and J by 4 bases; unmatched bases: 3. The data were taken from a study of response to subunit inactivated influenza vaccine. Study observations and caveats: After each seasonal influenza vaccination, few new T cells are recruited, the authors suggested.

This TCR was sampled from a man aged 45 to 70 who received an inactivated influenza vaccine. Sequencing used PBMCs from blood, obtained around 25 months after vaccination. This chain joins TRBV24-1 and TRBJ2-1; 7 nucleotides match TRBD1. The CDR3 region is CATSDPGQYNEQFF. The CDR3 nucleotides are TGTGCCACCAGTGACCCGGGACAGTACAATGAGCAGTTCTTC.